The rows below give T cell receptor beta chains drawn from one sample of a study of T cells in Graves' hyperthyroidism and ophthalmopathy. TCRdb redid the calling of the multiplex PCR reads with MiXCR, one entry per CDR3 protein. The sample carries around 280,000 distinct CDR3 sequences, roughly an eighth recorded once. The sequencing sample was made of blood. Receptors originate from a woman between 40 and 50 years old with Graves' hyperthyroidism. Each CDR3 is given with its conserved first and last residue. The D gene is left open where the match is weak. The size of a clone is reported for some rows only, either as once, few or many, or as a class for expanded clones.

many,TRBJ2-2,TRBV2,NA,CASRQTVNTGELFF,TGTGCCAGCAGGCAGACAGTGAACACCGGGGAGCTGTTTTTT
many,TRBJ1-5,TRBV20-1,NA,CSARVLAGNQPQHF,TGCAGTGCTAGGGTACTGGCGGGCAATCAGCCCCAGCATTTT
many,TRBJ2-1,TRBV11-3,TRBD1,CASSAGQGRVNEQFF,TGTGCCAGCAGCGCCGGACAGGGGCGGGTCAATGAGCAGTTCTTC
many,TRBJ1-2,TRBV27,TRBD1,CASSSQSLGTGVLSYGYTF,TGTGCCAGCAGTTCCCAATCTTTAGGGACAGGGGTCTTAAGCTATGGCTACACCTTC
NA,TRBJ1-2,TRBV19,NA,CASSMRGSPAIGFNGYTF,TGTGCCAGTAGTATGAGGGGATCTCCGGCTATTGGGTTCAATGGCTACACCTTC
many,TRBJ2-3,TRBV28,TRBD2,CASSLERESTDTQYF,TGTGCCAGCAGCCTTGAGCGGGAATCCACAGATACGCAGTATTTT
many,TRBJ1-5,TRBV28,NA,CASSLTGSNQPQHF,TGTGCCAGCAGTTTAACAGGGAGCAATCAGCCCCAGCATTTT
many,TRBJ2-1,TRBV11-1,NA,CASSRGYNERFF,TGTGCCAGCAGCCGGGGATACAATGAGCGGTTCTTC
NA,TRBJ1-1,TRBV19,NA,CASSIQGLNTEAFF,TGTGCCAGTAGTATACAGGGGTTGAACACTGAAGCTTTCTTT
many,TRBJ1-2,TRBV24-1,NA,CATSDGQFSYGYTF,TGTGCCACCAGTGATGGCCAGTTTAGCTATGGCTACACCTTC
NA,TRBJ2-1,TRBV19,TRBD1,CAAPGQGVDEQFF,TGTGCCGCTCCGGGACAGGGAGTAGATGAGCAGTTCTTC
many,TRBJ2-7,TRBV20-1,NA,CSAILLTYEQYF,TGCAGTGCTATTCTTCTTACCTACGAGCAGTACTTC
NA,TRBJ2-5,TRBV7-9,NA,CASSLDGERETQYF,TGTGCCAGCAGCTTAGACGGGGAGAGAGAGACCCAGTACTTC
many,TRBJ2-7,TRBV7-9,TRBD2,CASSPPRAGVDYEQYF,TGTGCCAGCAGCCCCCCCCGGGCGGGAGTGGATTACGAGCAGTACTTC
many,TRBJ2-7,TRBV11-2,TRBD2,CASSLVTSGRHEQYF,TGTGCCAGCAGCTTAGTGACTAGCGGGAGGCACGAGCAGTACTTC
few,TRBJ1-1,TRBV3-1,TRBD1,CASSPTGTGTQAFF,TGTGCCAGCAGCCCTACCGGGACAGGGACACAAGCTTTCTTT
many,TRBJ2-1,TRBV7-2,NA,CASSLTAGYNEQFF,TGTGCCAGCAGCTTAACAGCGGGTTACAATGAGCAGTTCTTC
many,TRBJ2-5,TRBV7-9,NA,CASSTNPGKETQYF,TGTGCCAGCAGCACCAACCCAGGGAAAGAGACCCAGTACTTC
many,TRBJ2-7,TRBV7-2,NA,CASSGGLGAYYEQYF,TGTGCCAGCAGCGGTGGACTGGGAGCCTACTACGAGCAGTACTTC
NA,TRBJ2-3,TRBV20-1,TRBD1,CSAPGQGVERADGDTQYF,TGCAGTGCTCCCGGACAGGGGGTAGAGAGGGCAGATGGAGATACGCAGTATTTT
many,TRBJ1-5,TRBV2,TRBD1,CASSEDRNQPQHF,TGTGCCAGCAGTGAGGACAGGAATCAGCCCCAGCATTTT
few,TRBJ1-5,TRBV24-1,NA,CATSDWGRGPQHF,TGTGCCACCAGTGATTGGGGACGGGGACCCCAGCATTTT
many,TRBJ2-7,TRBV3-1,TRBD2,CASSLVPSGSYEQYF,TGTGCCAGCAGCCTGGTACCTAGCGGCTCCTACGAGCAGTACTTC
few,TRBJ1-2,TRBV13,NA,CASSLVTGGYGYTF,TGTGCCAGCAGCTTAGTAACGGGCGGCTATGGCTACACCTTC
many,TRBJ2-7,TRBV30,TRBD1,CAWSGQGVPNEQYF,TGTGCCTGGAGTGGACAGGGGGTGCCCAACGAGCAGTACTTC
many,TRBJ2-3,TRBV5-1,TRBD2,CASRTGLAGGPADTQYF,TGCGCCAGCAGGACGGGACTAGCGGGAGGGCCCGCAGATACGCAGTATTTT
NA,TRBJ1-5,TRBV10-3,TRBD1,CASWTGAGQPQHF,TGTGCCAGCTGGACAGGGGCCGGTCAGCCCCAGCATTTT